Listed here is a single TCR beta chain. Its specificity is not known. This sample was included in a study of monozygotic twins with inflammatory bowel disease. Study results and limitations: Whereas healthy co-twins had higher TCRbeta diversity (inverse Simpson), IBD patients had lower diversity.

Eight separate reactions per sample yielded the cDNA. From its re-call of the 5' RACE reads, TCRdb lists each CDR3 protein once, without DNA. This table holds approximately 400,000 distinct CDR3 sequences. Germline V gives CDR1 LGHNA, CDR2 YSLEER. The CDR3 has 17 amino acids. Blood samples of about 2.5 ml were drawn from every donor. The genes are TRBV4-3 and TRBJ2-7; TCRdb selects TRBD2, and the lack of DNA leaves this call unchecked. This clonotype originated in a human donor with ulcerative colitis or Crohn's disease, or a healthy co-twin of an affected twin (not recorded which). Sequenced material: blood. This chain's CDR3 is CASSQDQEWRGSYEQYF.